This TCR beta chain was obtained from a study of CD8 T cells in Susac syndrome. CD8+ and CD4+ blood T cells underwent TCR beta sequencing. Reverse transcription of roughly 0.45 to 1 ug RNA used random hexamers. TCRdb called the immunoSEQ multiplex PCR reads again in MiXCR, with one record for every CDR3 protein. The sample includes about 100,000 distinct CDR3 sequences, about 93% of them seen just once. The CDR3 consists of 15 residues. Trimming left V 3 bases short and J 9 bases short, with 16 bases between. Per the germline V gene, CDR1 is SGHDT and CDR2 is YYEEEE. The sequence derives from a human donor in good health. The sequenced sample was CD8+ T cells from PBMCs. The chain carries TRBV5-6 and TRBJ1-6; D is ambiguous. The CDR3 bases are TGTGCCAGCAGCTACTCATCCGGGGTGAGTTCACCCCTCCACTTT. Its translation: CASSYSSGVSSPLHF.